This T cell receptor beta chain is from a study of cytotoxic CD8 clonotypes in ibrutinib-treated CLL. In this sample, this clone turned up once. This CDR3 spans 15 amino acids. Here immunoSEQ multiplex PCR was the method, and the copy in TCRdb shows in-frame clones only, minus some. This table holds 29,000 or so clones, about 76% found once. The sequencing here drew on PBMCs, taken after 36 months of ibrutinib treatment. The gene calls are TRBV21-1 and TRBJ2-7. TRBV21-1 corresponds to a pseudogene. The clonotype comes from a human donor with chronic lymphocytic leukemia. CDR3 sequence: CASSKGVFRPYEQYF. The CDR3 DNA is TGTGCCAGCAGCAAAGGGGTTTTTCGCCCCTACGAGCAGTACTTC.